This T cell receptor (beta chain) was obtained from a study of T cell changes during pregnancy in multiple sclerosis. V lost 6 bases to trimming and J lost 11 bases; unmatched junction nucleotides: 4. Germline V gene sequence: CDR1 MNHEY, CDR2 SVGAGI. The CDR3 extends over 12 amino acids. The method was immunoSEQ multiplex PCR; TCRdb's version includes in-frame clones alone and lacks a portion of them. The table has about 85,000 clones, 91% seen once. This sequence originates from a female donor with multiple sclerosis, enrolled in a pregnancy study. The V and J genes are TRBV6-5 and TRBJ2-1; TRBD1 matches at 10 bases. The source was peripheral blood, collected in the first trimester of pregnancy. The DNA of the CDR3 is TGTGCCAGCAGAGGGACAGGGGTCAAGCAGTTCTTC. This codes for CASRGTGVKQFF.